Below are 30 T cell receptor beta chains sequenced from a single sample in a study of a mutant IDH1 vaccine in newly diagnosed glioma. Time point defined: week 23, last vaccination. The vaccine gave 300 ug of a 20-mer mutant IDH1 peptide subcutaneously per dose. Their antigens are not known. Only in-frame clones appear in the TCRdb table, and some are missing; sequencing was by immunoSEQ multiplex PCR. The sample carries roughly 60,000 clones, 80% to 90% recorded once. Specimen: PBMCs, collected from a glioma patient whose treatment included an IDH1 peptide vaccine. The receptors were sampled from a man aged 30 to 39 with glioma.

The V gene is TRBV9, the J gene TRBJ2-2, with 11 positions matching TRBD1. Trimming cost V 4 bases and J 4 bases; bases outside gene matches: 12. From germline, CDR1 is SGDLS and CDR2 YYNGEE. The CDR3 covers 18 residues. CDR3 nucleotide sequence: TGTGCCAGCAGCCCCCTCTTAGGGGGACAGGGGGTCACCGGGGAGCTGTTTTTT. It translates to CASSPLLGGQGVTGELFF.

This chain uses TRBV7-6 with TRBJ2-3; D call uncertain. The CDR3 totals 11 residues. Germline V gives CDR1 SGHVS, CDR2 FNYEAQ. V was clipped by 3 bases and J by 4 bases, with 2 bases between them. The CDR3 DNA reads as TGTGCCAGCAGCTTGTCAGATACGCAGTATTTT. Translation gives CASSLSDTQYF.

The rearrangement joins TRBV19 to TRBJ2-7; TRBD1 matches 7 bases. Germline CDR1 LNHDA, CDR2 SQIVND (reference sequence). The CDR3 covers 14 residues. Losses at the gene ends were 6 bases for V and 3 bases for J; bases not matched to a gene: 8. The CDR3: CASSRQGHYYEQYF. CDR3 nucleotides: TGTGCCAGTAGCCGACAGGGTCACTACTACGAGCAGTACTTC. Complete variable domain (other parts from reference TRBV19 and TRBJ2-7): DGGITQSPKYLFRKEGQNVTLSCEQNLNHDAMYWYRQDPGQGLRLIYYSQIVNDFQKGDIAEGYSVSREKKESFPLTVTSAQKNPTAFYLCASSRQGHYYEQYFGPGTRLTVT.

This clone has just one count. The V gene is TRBV11-2, the J gene TRBJ1-5, with D perhaps TRBD1 (6 bases). CDR1 and CDR2 (germline): SGHAT, FQNNGV. Trimming left V 3 bases short and J 11 bases short, with 14 bases between. The CDR3 consists of 13 residues. The DNA of the CDR3 is TGTGCCAGCAGCTTTGGGACAATTAGAGCCCAGCATTTT. It codes for CASSFGTIRAQHF.

This chain uses TRBV6-6 with TRBJ1-5, with a tentative D call TRBD1 (6 bases). Trimming left V 6 bases short and J 3 bases short, with 9 bases between. The germline V gene has CDR1 MNHNY and CDR2 SVGAGI (reference sequence). This CDR3 spans 13 amino acids. The DNA for the CDR3 is TGTGCCAGCAGCGGACAGCTCAATCAGCCCCAGCATTTT. This gives the protein CASSGQLNQPQHF.

The V gene is TRBV7-9, the J gene TRBJ2-5, with D maybe TRBD2 (6 bases). This CDR3 region has 13 residues. V was cut by 5 bases and J by 1 base, with 8 bases left in between. Germline lookup yields CDR1 SEHNR and CDR2 FQNEAQ (reference sequence). CDR3 protein: CASSQGLQETQYF. CDR3 bases: TGTGCCAGCAGCCAGGGACTCCAAGAGACCCAGTACTTC.

Worth noting for this clone: This same CDR3 is encoded by further DNA sequences in the sample. The chain uses TRBV5-1 and TRBJ1-5, with D unresolved. The CDR3 has 14 residues. V dropped 7 bases and J dropped 0 bases, with 11 bases sitting between them. Germline CDR1 is SGHRS and CDR2 is YFSETQ. CDR3 residues: CASSPGDSNQPQHF. The CDR3 DNA follows: TGCGCCAGCTCCCCAGGTGATAGCAATCAGCCCCAGCATTTT.

CDR3 loop: CSAKTYYEQYF. CDR3 nucleotide sequence: TGCAGTGCGAAGACCTACTACGAGCAGTACTTC. The J gene is TRBJ2-5, the V gene TRBV20-1, with unresolved D. Gene TRBJ2-7 matches the end of the DNA better, so the J call may be wrong. There are 11 residues in the CDR3. Germline V gives CDR1 DFQATT, CDR2 SNEGSKA (reference sequence).

V and J are TRBV6-1 and TRBJ2-7, with TRBD1 identical over 12 bases. From germline, CDR1 is MNHNS and CDR2 SASEGT. The CDR3 spans 13 residues. With V trimmed by 8 bases and J by 2 bases, 1 base remained unmatched. The CDR3 sequence is CASRDRGPYEQYF. The CDR3 DNA reads TGTGCCAGCCGGGACAGGGGGCCCTACGAGCAGTACTTC.

The rearrangement uses TRBV11-2 and TRBJ2-5; 8 bases line up with TRBD2. Germline-derived CDR1 and CDR2 are SGHAT and FQNNGV. The CDR3 sequence is 15 residues long. V lost 3 bases and J lost 7; bases outside the gene matches: 10. The CDR3 is CASSFAGGGPRTQYF. The CDR3 coding sequence is TGTGCCAGCAGCTTTGCCGGCGGGGGGCCACGGACCCAGTACTTC.

This sequence joins TRBV5-1 and TRBJ2-1; D ambiguous. This CDR3 contains 14 residues. Germline V gene sequence: CDR1 SGHRS, CDR2 YFSETQ. V lost 4 bases to trimming and J lost 4 bases, with 12 bases between them. The DNA for the CDR3 is TGCGCCAGCAGCAGAGGATCACCTTACAATGAGCAGTTCTTC. Translating gives CASSRGSPYNEQFF.

The V and J genes are TRBV19 and TRBJ2-4; 8 positions match TRBD1. The J segment lost 4 bases and the V segment lost 3 bases, leaving 11 bases of the junction unmatched. The germline V gene has CDR1 LNHDA and CDR2 SQIVND (reference sequence). The CDR3 has 17 amino acids. The CDR3 here is CASSMGSGQAPKNIQYF. The DNA of the CDR3 is TGTGCCAGTAGTATGGGGTCGGGACAGGCTCCTAAAAACATTCAGTACTTC.

The rearrangement uses TRBV5-6 and TRBJ1-1; D is possibly TRBD1 (6 bases). With 4 bases removed from V and 4 bases from J, the gap between germline ends came to 11 bases. The CDR3 spans 13 residues. Germline V CDR1 and CDR2: SGHDT, YYEEEE. The CDR3 is CASSLTGSTEAFF. CDR3 bases: TGTGCCAGCAGCCTCACAGGGAGCACTGAAGCTTTCTTT.

The chain uses TRBV7-6 and TRBJ1-2; no definite D call. The V end lost 1 base, the J end lost 0 bases, and 9 bases lay between the germline ends. Germline V gene lookup returns CDR1 SGHVS and CDR2 FNYEAQ. The CDR3 has 15 residues. The chain's CDR3 is CASSLELGANYGYTF. The CDR3 DNA sequence: TGTGCCAGCAGCTTAGAGTTAGGAGCTAACTATGGCTACACCTTC.

In its sample, this clone was seen once. V gene TRBV5-4 combines with J gene TRBJ2-2; D is tentatively TRBD1 or TRBD2 (6 bases each). The CDR3 runs to 15 residues. V dropped 0 bases and J dropped 6 bases, with 12 bases sitting between them. Germline CDR1 SGHNT, CDR2 YYREEE (reference sequence). The CDR3 sequence: CASSLAGRGAGELFF. In nucleotides, the CDR3 is TGTGCCAGCAGCTTGGCGGGAAGGGGGGCCGGGGAGCTGTTTTTT.

The rearrangement links TRBV6-5 to TRBJ2-7; TRBD1 might be the D (5 bases). The CDR3 contains 14 residues. Trimming took off 2 bases at V and 4 bases at J, with 12 bases between the two ends. The V gene's germline CDR1 is MNHEY and CDR2 SVGAGI. This chain's CDR3 is CASSYEAGSYEQYF. CDR3 sequence (DNA): TGTGCCAGCAGTTACGAGGCAGGGTCTTACGAGCAGTACTTC.

This sequence joins TRBV11-3 and TRBJ2-1; D is possibly TRBD1 (5 bases). V lost 5 bases and J 4 bases, leaving 15 bases between the germline ends. The CDR3 runs 15 residues. Germline CDR1 reads SGHNT; CDR2 reads YENEEA. The CDR3 is CASSQGGVIYNEQFF. The DNA for the CDR3 is TGTGCCAGCAGCCAGGGTGGGGTTATATACAATGAGCAGTTCTTC.

The chain recombines TRBV5-1 with TRBJ2-3; TRBD2 agrees at 7 bases. V was clipped by 4 bases and J by 1 base; unmatched bases: 9. Germline CDR1 and CDR2: SGHRS and YFSETQ. The length of the CDR3 is 16 residues. This CDR3 is CASSKTSSLGTDTQYF. CDR3 nucleotide sequence: TGCGCCAGCAGCAAGACTAGCTCACTTGGCACAGATACGCAGTATTTT.

This clone has only one observation. It is unclear where the CDR3 begins or ends on the DNA, so no DNA is shown, and the CDR3 is as TCRdb lists it. The chain joins TRBV7-9 to TRBJ1-2. Germline assignment: CDR1 SEHNR and CDR2 FQNEAQ (reference sequence). The CDR3 is made up of 16 amino acids, end residues included. The CDR3 protein is CASSLSSGQAYYGYTF.

This clone was picked up a small number of times. V and J are TRBV18 and TRBJ1-4; possible D gene TRBD1, 5 bases. Deletions cut 4 bases from V and 4 bases from J, with 16 bases between. This CDR3 contains 16 residues. The V gene's germline CDR1 is KGHSH and CDR2 LQKENI. The DNA of the CDR3 is TGTGCCAGCTCACGGGACGGACGAGGGAATAATGAAAAACTGTTTTTT. It codes for CASSRDGRGNNEKLFF.

V is TRBV9 and J is TRBJ1-2; 9 nucleotides agree with TRBD1. V was pared by 2 bases and J by 2 bases, with 1 base of the junction left unmatched. Germline CDR1 SGDLS, CDR2 YYNGEE. CDR3 size: 14 residues. CDR3 DNA sequence: TGTGCCAGCAGCGTCGGGACAGGGAACTATGGCTACACCTTC. This translates into CASSVGTGNYGYTF.

The chain combines TRBV27 with TRBJ1-1; D remains ambiguous. This CDR3 is built from 15 residues. V shed 3 bases and J shed 2 bases, with 13 bases lying between them. Germline V CDR1 and CDR2: MNHEY, SMNVEV (reference sequence). This CDR3 is CASSFRPIPNTEAFF. The CDR3 DNA is TGTGCCAGCAGTTTTAGGCCGATCCCTAACACTGAAGCTTTCTTT.

V gene TRBV19 combines with J gene TRBJ1-3; D remains unclear. Germline-derived CDR1 and CDR2 are LNHDA and SQIVND (reference sequence). The CDR3 contains 16 residues. Trimming removed 6 bases at V and 0 bases at J, with 15 bases between. CDR3 amino acids: CASSSWRVISGNTIYF. DNA of the CDR3: TGTGCCAGTAGCAGTTGGCGGGTTATCTCTGGAAACACCATATATTTT.

DNA of the CDR3: TGCGCCAGCAGTGATTCGGGAAACACCATATATTTT. This gives the protein CASSDSGNTIYF. This chain uses TRBV10-2 with TRBJ1-3; D call uncertain. From germline, CDR1 is WSHSY and CDR2 SAAADI. CDR3 length equals 12 residues. V lost 3 bases and J lost 4, with 4 bases in between.

The chain is built from TRBV28 and TRBJ1-1, with D hard to call. Trimming took off 6 bases at V and 1 base at J, with 9 bases between the two ends. The germline V gene has CDR1 MDHEN and CDR2 SYDVKM. The CDR3 spans 13 residues. The CDR3 spells CASRQTQNTEAFF. The DNA of the CDR3 is TGTGCCAGCAGGCAAACCCAGAACACTGAAGCTTTCTTT.

This chain uses TRBV30 with TRBJ2-1; 7 bases fit TRBD1. Losses at the gene ends were 5 bases for V and 2 bases for J; bases not matched to a gene: 6. Looked up from germline, CDR1 is GTSNPN and CDR2 is SVGIG (reference sequence). The CDR3 spans 14 residues. CDR3 nucleotides: TGTGCCTGGGGGACCGGGACAGCCTACAATGAGCAGTTCTTC. Translated: CAWGTGTAYNEQFF. Full variable domain (missing parts from reference TRBV30 and TRBJ2-1): SQTIHQWPATLVQPVGSPLSLECTVEGTSNPNLYWYRQAAGRGLQLLFYSVGIGQISSEVPQNLSASRPQDRQFILSSKKLLLSDSGFYLCAWGTGTAYNEQFFGPGTRLTVL.

This clone has a single count. This chain uses TRBV28 with TRBJ1-2; 10 nucleotides match TRBD1. This CDR3 contains 15 residues. Germline trimming cut 5 bases from V and 9 bases from J; bases unmatched to any gene: 12. The germline V gene encodes CDR1 MDHEN and CDR2 SYDVKM. For the CDR3, the DNA is TGTGCCAGCAGTCGGCCTAGGACAGGGGGTGGGAGCTACACCTTC. Translating it yields CASSRPRTGGGSYTF.

This chain joins TRBV29-1 and TRBJ1-1; D is ambiguous. Germline V gene sequence: CDR1 SQVTM, CDR2 ANQGSEA. V was trimmed by 3 bases and J by 6 bases, leaving 8 bases between them. This CDR3 region has 11 residues. The CDR3 sequence is CSVDRVPEAFF. As DNA, the CDR3 is TGCAGCGTTGACCGGGTCCCTGAAGCTTTCTTT.

This clone was observed a handful of times. The V gene is TRBV10-3, the J gene TRBJ1-2; TRBD1 matches 7 bases. After removal of 8 bases from V and 4 bases from J, the junction contained 4 bases not matched to a gene. The CDR3 spans 12 residues. Germline CDR1 ENHRY, CDR2 SYGVKD. Here the CDR3 reads CAIQGETYGYTF. CDR3 nucleotide sequence: TGTGCCATCCAGGGGGAAACCTATGGCTACACCTTC.

J is TRBJ2-2 and V is TRBV9, with 7 bases lining up with TRBD1. Germline lookup yields CDR1 SGDLS and CDR2 YYNGEE. Trimming took 3 bases from V and 4 from J; bases not matched to a gene: 12. This CDR3 is built from 17 residues. The CDR3 coding sequence is TGTGCCAGCAGCGAGACCACTAGGGGGCGAGGCACCGGGGAGCTGTTTTTT. Translation gives CASSETTRGRGTGELFF.